This T cell receptor (beta chain) was sequenced during a study of neurological immune-mediated disorders (dated by TCRdb to about 2019). General notes on the study: The study compared peripheral blood TCR-beta repertoires of HTLV-I-associated myelopathy (HAM/TSP) patients, multiple sclerosis patients and healthy controls using UMI-based sequencing. The roughly 110 TCR-beta libraries included longitudinal samples, technical triplicates and paired sorted CD4+ and CD8+ T-cell subsets alongside PBMC samples. The cohort was made up of about 65 subjects, consisting of roughly 15 HAM/TSP patients, about 34 multiple sclerosis patients and about 20 healthy controls.

For the unsorted PBMC libraries, 2 million PBMCs were stored in RNAlater at -80 degrees C until RNA extraction and were used to generate the libraries. Peripheral blood was subjected to Ficoll-Hypaque density gradient centrifugation to isolate PBMCs, which were then cryopreserved in liquid nitrogen. The sample holds many counts of this clonotype. Its target antigen remains unknown. Base qualities are not recorded, but no much larger clone differs from it by a single base. The paper as a whole reports these results and caveats: TCR clonal expansion was highest in HAM/TSP patients and lowest in MS patients, with MS patients falling below even healthy controls. Expanded clones from different subjects shared no identical CDR3 amino acid sequences, which suggests that TCR-beta repertoires were private in all groups.

CDR1 WSHSY and CDR2 SAAADI were looked up in the germline V gene. From the cysteine up to the phenylalanine, the CDR3 has a length of 14 residues. Of all the DNA, just the CDR3 is kept, 42 bases in frame from base 1. Relative to germline, V is missing 4 bases and J is missing 8 bases, with 4 bases of the junction outside any gene match. cDNA was synthesized by template-switch 5'RACE using a primer with a 10-nucleotide random unique molecular identifier that tagged each TCR transcript. Over 200 million TCR-beta sequences, covering 15-18 subjects, were produced in each sequencing run. Total RNA was extracted with the RNeasy kit. The KAPA Real-time Library Amplification kit was used to amplify TCR-beta VDJ regions with primers targeting the TCR constant region and the 5'RACE anchor. Sample indexes and Illumina adaptors were added in a first PCR, and a second PCR then increased library yield. After Ampure bead purification, the roughly 650 bp TCR product was size-selected on a 2% E-gel SizeSelection system. Library quality was checked on a Bioanalyzer, concentration was measured with Qubit, and libraries were quantified with the Kapa Library Quantification kit before pooling. Paired-end 2 x 150 bp sequencing of the libraries was performed on an Illumina HiSeq 2500. To increase sequence diversity, roughly 24-32% phiX was spiked into each library pool. From the authors' description of their analysis: The UMI-based MiGEC pipeline processed quality-filtered reads and removed over 80% of raw TCR sequences during error correction. VDJ genes were aligned to IMGT germline references, and clonotypes were defined by unique CDR3 amino acid sequence plus V-J genes. Clonal expansion, Shannon diversity, and CDR3 relatedness (CalcPairwiseDistances, ClusterSamples) were evaluated with VDJtools, and phylogenetic trees were built with CLCbio workbench. Expanded clones were defined as having at least 8 unique UMIs, based on coefficient-of-variation modelling across technical triplicates. TCRdb reprocessing: public reads trimmed at Q25 with fastp, clones called with MiXCR, in-frame beta chains kept. Records with the same CDR3 protein are collapsed into one entry carrying the most frequent genes and DNA. Clone size and V and J calls follow TCRdb, not the original study. The sample contains 40,000 to 55,000 distinct CDR3 sequences, around a tenth of them found a single time. The top ten clonotypes cover 21% of the sample.

This chain is built from TRBV10-2 and TRBJ2-1; TRBD2 matches 11 bases in the middle. Input material: PBMCs. The receptor's source is a woman aged 40 to 50 with HTLV-1-associated myelopathy (HAM/TSP). The DNA is TGCGCCAGCAGTGTGACTAGCGGGGTGGATGAGCAGTTCTTC. It translates as CASSVTSGVDEQFF.